This T cell receptor (beta chain) came from a study of T cells after yellow fever vaccination. This CDR3 region has 13 residues. V shed 4 bases and J 3 bases; nucleotides not matched to a gene: 6. CDR1 and CDR2 (germline): DFQATT, SNEGSKA (reference sequence). This clonotype was seen ten or more times. Its specificity is unknown. Study-wide results and limits: Only a minor proportion of clonotypes was detected across both CD4 and CD8 compartments.

TCRdb processed the 5' RACE reads anew with MiXCR; each CDR3 protein has one entry. This sample has 250,000 or so distinct CDR3 sequences, with approximately 3.6% found just once. This chain joins TRBV20-1 and TRBJ2-7; 7 nucleotides align to TRBD2. The TCR sequence derives from a young man who received the YFV17D yellow fever vaccine. The source material was PBMCs, sampled 15 days after the yellow fever booster vaccination. The CDR3 loop reads CSATSGGDYEQYF. CDR3 nucleotide sequence: TGCAGTGCTACCTCGGGAGGCGACTACGAGCAGTACTTC.